Following are 15 T cell receptor beta chains from one sample sequenced in a study of cytomegalovirus exposure and HLA in healthy donors. PCR was performed using 60 Vbeta and 13 Jbeta primers. Profiled with immunoSEQ multiplex PCR; TCRdb holds only in-frame clones, not every one. The data contain about 190,000 clones, around 80% of them seen just once; the ten biggest clones take up more than 1.5%. Specimen: PBMCs. The receptor set was obtained from a man in his forties in good health and CMV-seropositive.

In nucleotides, the CDR3 is TGTGCCAGTAGTACCCCCTGGACAGGGGGTGGCTACACCTTC. Its protein product is CASSTPWTGGGYTF. This chain links TRBV19 with TRBJ1-2; 10 bases match TRBD1. The CDR3 contains 14 residues. The germline gives CDR1 LNHDA, CDR2 SQIVND (reference sequence). J lost 7 bases, V lost 4 bases, and 6 bases had no gene match.

This clone was found once. The rearrangement uses TRBV28 and TRBJ2-5; 10 positions match TRBD2. The CDR3 is made up of 15 amino acids. V was pared by 6 bases and J by 7 bases, with 11 bases of the junction left unmatched. CDR1 is MDHEN, CDR2 SYDVKM, per germline. CDR3 loop: CASSTWTSGEGTQYF. The CDR3 DNA reads as TGTGCCAGCAGCACATGGACTAGCGGTGAGGGGACCCAGTACTTC.

The chain has TRBV4-3 and TRBJ1-3; D not resolved. Germline CDR1 LGHNA, CDR2 YSLEER. This CDR3 is 17 amino acids long. The V end was cut by 0 bases, the J end by 1 base, with 13 bases between. The CDR3 region is CASSQEADNYSGNTIYF. The DNA for the CDR3 is TGCGCCAGCAGCCAAGAAGCCGACAATTATTCTGGAAACACCATATATTTT.

The V call is TRBV5-4, the J call TRBJ2-4; D may be TRBD1 (6 bases). The V gene's germline CDR1 is SGHNT and CDR2 YYREEE (reference sequence). This CDR3 has 14 residues. The ends were cut back, 4 bases at V and 3 bases at J, with 11 bases in the middle. The CDR3 spells CASSPRDNKNIQYF. CDR3 sequence (DNA): TGTGCCAGCAGCCCTCGGGACAACAAAAACATTCAGTACTTC.

V is TRBV5-4 and J is TRBJ2-7; D is possibly TRBD1 (5 bases). Germline V gene data show CDR1 as SGHNT and CDR2 as YYREEE (reference sequence). V was shortened by 3 bases and J by 0 bases, with 16 bases between the two germline ends. This CDR3 has 16 amino acids. The CDR3 is CASSSPVQGSSYEQYF. DNA of the CDR3: TGTGCCAGCAGCTCCCCCGTCCAGGGAAGCTCCTACGAGCAGTACTTC. The full variable domain, in which reference TRBV5-4 and TRBJ2-7 provide the parts outside the CDR3, is ETGVTQSPTHLIKTRGQQVTLRCSSQSGHNTVSWYQQALGQGPQFIFQYYREEENGRGNFPPRFSGLQFPNYSSELNVNALELDDSALYLCASSSPVQGSSYEQYFGPGTRLTVT.

The chain has TRBV7-6 and TRBJ2-2; 8 bases line up with TRBD2. After removal of 3 bases from V and 3 bases from J, the junction contained 12 bases not matched to a gene. The CDR3 runs to 18 residues. Looked up from germline, CDR1 is SGHVS and CDR2 is FNYEAQ. Written as DNA, the CDR3 is TGTGCCAGCAGCTTGTTACTAGCGGACCCCCCCTACACCGGGGAGCTGTTTTTT. It specifies CASSLLLADPPYTGELFF. The full variable domain, with the rest looked up from reference TRBV7-6 and TRBJ2-2, is GAGVSQSPRYKVTKRGQDVALRCDPISGHVSLYWYRQALGQGPEFLTYFNYEAQQDKSGLPNDRFSAERPEGSISTLTIQRTEQRDSAMYRCASSLLLADPPYTGELFFGEGSRLTVL.

About this clone: The same CDR3 is also encoded by other DNA sequences in this sample. The chain employs TRBV27 and TRBJ2-3, with D possibly matching TRBD1 (6 bases). V was shortened by 2 bases and J by 6 bases, with 12 bases between the two germline ends. In germline, CDR1 is MNHEY, CDR2 SMNVEV (reference sequence). This CDR3 is built from 14 residues. CDR3 loop: CASSLTGFLDTQYF. The DNA of the CDR3 is TGTGCCAGCAGTTTAACAGGGTTCCTGGATACGCAGTATTTT.

The chain joins TRBV10-3 to TRBJ1-2; the D gene is possibly TRBD1 (6 bases). Germline CDR1 reads ENHRY; CDR2 reads SYGVKD. This CDR3 is 14 amino acids long. Trimming took off 4 bases at V and 7 bases at J, with 16 bases between the two ends. The CDR3 reads CAISVSGESSGYTF. Written as DNA, the CDR3 is TGTGCCATCAGTGTATCAGGGGAGTCATCTGGCTACACCTTC.

J is TRBJ1-5 and V is TRBV23-1; D unclear. TRBV23-1 has ORF status, its function being uncertain. This CDR3 contains 16 residues. The V gene lost 1 base and the J gene lost 0 bases, with 10 bases spanning the gap. The chain's CDR3 is CASSQFGQFSNQPQHF. The CDR3 DNA sequence: TGCGCCAGCAGTCAATTTGGCCAGTTTAGCAATCAGCCCCAGCATTTT.

The rearrangement uses TRBV5-4 and TRBJ1-2; D not resolved. This CDR3 is built from 14 residues. In germline, CDR1 is SGHNT, CDR2 YYREEE (reference sequence). V shed 3 bases and J shed 6 bases, with 15 bases lying between them. This chain's CDR3 is CASSSTAARDGYTF. For the CDR3, the DNA is TGTGCCAGCAGCTCGACTGCGGCCCGTGATGGCTACACCTTC. Filled out from reference TRBV5-4 and TRBJ1-2, the complete variable domain reads ETGVTQSPTHLIKTRGQQVTLRCSSQSGHNTVSWYQQALGQGPQFIFQYYREEENGRGNFPPRFSGLQFPNYSSELNVNALELDDSALYLCASSSTAARDGYTFGSGTRLTVV.

This clone was recorded only once. The genes are TRBV5-1 and TRBJ2-1; 12 bases are shared with TRBD2. The CDR3 runs 15 residues. Germline loops: CDR1 SGHRS, CDR2 YFSETQ. V shed 4 bases and J 6 bases; nucleotides not matched to a gene: 5. The CDR3 sequence: CASSPTSGSLNEQFF. The CDR3 DNA follows: TGCGCCAGCAGCCCGACTAGCGGGAGCCTCAATGAGCAGTTCTTC.

The V call is TRBV19, the J call TRBJ1-1; D remains unclear. This CDR3 has 13 amino acids. Germline loops: CDR1 LNHDA, CDR2 SQIVND (reference sequence). Trimming shortened V by 10 bases and J by 2 bases, and 14 bases separated the two germline ends. Here the CDR3 DNA reads TGTGCCATCCAGGAGGGATATAACACTGAAGCTTTCTTT. Its protein is CAIQEGYNTEAFF.

This rearrangement joins TRBV18 to TRBJ2-5, with D unclear. CDR1 and CDR2 (germline): KGHSH, LQKENI. Trimming stripped 2 bases from V and 5 bases from J, with 9 bases between. This CDR3 has 13 residues. The CDR3 is CASSPGLSETQYF. The CDR3 nucleotides are TGTGCCAGCTCACCAGGCCTCTCGGAGACCCAGTACTTC.

The gene calls are TRBV7-2 and TRBJ2-5; a possible D gene is TRBD1 (6 bases). V lost 1 base, J lost 4 bases, and 16 bases lay in between. This CDR3 has 16 amino acids. CDR1 and CDR2 (germline): SGHTA, FQGNSA. CDR3 protein: CASSLVAGARRETQYF. The CDR3 bases are TGTGCCAGCAGCTTAGTTGCAGGGGCAAGACGAGAGACCCAGTACTTC.

In its sample, this clone was seen a few times. V and J are TRBV5-1 and TRBJ1-1; D may be TRBD1 (5 bases). The V gene lost 1 base and the J gene lost 1 base, with 8 bases spanning the gap. Germline CDR1 SGHRS, CDR2 YFSETQ. The CDR3 contains 14 residues. CDR3 bases: TGCGCCAGCAGCTTGTCTCAGGGGAACACTGAAGCTTTCTTT. Translated, it gives CASSLSQGNTEAFF.